The clone carrying this T cell receptor beta chain was observed at least ten times. What it binds is unknown. The entry originates in a study of T cells in Graves' hyperthyroidism and ophthalmopathy. This CDR3 has 16 amino acids. The trim removed 1 base at V and 2 bases at J, leaving 0 bases unmatched. From germline, CDR1 is LGHDT and CDR2 YNNKEL (reference sequence). The investigators amplified TCR beta CDR3 regions from RNA transcripts. First-round RT-PCR of the TCR CDR3 relied on the HTBI primer set. From the multiplex PCR reads, TCRdb called clonotypes with MiXCR, one entry per CDR3 protein. The repertoire holds 700,000 or so distinct CDR3 sequences, with around 13% as singletons. Points from the study as a whole: Ophthalmopathy was separated from stable hyperthyroidism by a 13 V-J model. Before onset, by a median of approximately 6.8 months, the model predicted ophthalmopathy.

The receptor comes from a woman between 45 and 60 years old with Graves' ophthalmopathy. The sequenced sample consisted of blood. This chain connects TRBV3-1 to TRBJ2-7; TRBD2 aligns across 15 bases. Here the CDR3 DNA reads TGTGCCAGCAGCCAAGGGACTAGCGGGGGGGCCTACGAGCAGTACTTC. Translating gives CASSQGTSGGAYEQYF.